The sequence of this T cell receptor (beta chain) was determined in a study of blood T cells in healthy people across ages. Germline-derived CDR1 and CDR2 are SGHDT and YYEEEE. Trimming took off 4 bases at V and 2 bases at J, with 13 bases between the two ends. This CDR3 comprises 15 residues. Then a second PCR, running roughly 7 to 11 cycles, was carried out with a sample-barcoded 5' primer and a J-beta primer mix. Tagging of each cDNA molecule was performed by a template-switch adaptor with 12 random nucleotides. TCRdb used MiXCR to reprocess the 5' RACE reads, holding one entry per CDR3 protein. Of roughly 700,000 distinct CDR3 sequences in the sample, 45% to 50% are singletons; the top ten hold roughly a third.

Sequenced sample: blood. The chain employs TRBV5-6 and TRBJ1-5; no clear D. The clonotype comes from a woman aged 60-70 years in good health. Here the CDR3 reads CASSRLGGGNQPQHF. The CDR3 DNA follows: TGTGCCAGCAGCCGCCTCGGAGGCGGCAATCAGCCCCAGCATTTT.